The following is a T cell receptor beta chain sequence with its context. Its antigen remains unidentified. The data were obtained in a study of blood T cells in healthy people across ages. Overall study results and limits: Expanded clonotype changes were possibly confounded by unknown donor CMV status.

A sample-barcoded 5' primer and a J-beta primer mix were used in a second PCR of roughly 7 to 11 cycles. TCRdb re-called the 5' RACE reads with MiXCR, one entry per CDR3 protein. The data hold almost 800,000 distinct CDR3 sequences, with about three fifths observed a single time. Trimming removed 6 bases from V and 8 bases from J; junction bases left unmatched: 12. Germline values: CDR1 SGHAT, CDR2 FQDESV (reference sequence). The CDR3 has 14 residues. The chain links TRBV11-1 to TRBJ1-1, with 7 bases lining up with TRBD1. Material for sequencing was blood. This receptor was obtained from a man aged 30 to 45 in good health. Here the CDR3 DNA reads TGTGCCAGCAGTCGACAGGGTCTCGTCGCGGAAGCTTTCTTT. This sequence encodes CASSRQGLVAEAFF.